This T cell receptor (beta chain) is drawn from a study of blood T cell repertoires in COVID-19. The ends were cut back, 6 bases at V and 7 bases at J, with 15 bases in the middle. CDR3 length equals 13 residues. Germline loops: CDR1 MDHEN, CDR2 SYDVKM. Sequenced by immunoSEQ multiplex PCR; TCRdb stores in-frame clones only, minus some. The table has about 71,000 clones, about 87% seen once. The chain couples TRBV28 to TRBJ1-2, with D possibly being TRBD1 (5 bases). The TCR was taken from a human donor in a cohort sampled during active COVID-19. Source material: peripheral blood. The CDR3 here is CASRFGTLGGYTF. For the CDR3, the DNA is TGTGCCAGCAGATTCGGGACTCTCGGTGGCTACACCTTC.